Sequencing of this T cell receptor beta chain was carried out in a study of CD8 T cells in Susac syndrome. For the study at large: When blood was collected, patients with Susac syndrome were therapy-naive, were taking corticosteroids, or were receiving intravenous immunoglobulin alone.

Patients with Susac syndrome met diagnostic criteria that were recently defined for definite or probable disease. Findings and caveats of the study: In Susac patients, clonal expansion was not detected in CD4+ cells.

The CDR3 covers 16 residues. Germline CDR1 reads KGHSH; CDR2 reads LQKENI. Trimming took 6 bases from V and 0 from J, leaving 16 bases between them. A remark on this clonotype: Its matching antigen is unknown.

An input of about 0.5 to 1 ug of RNA was subjected to reverse transcription using random hexamers. Amplification of TCR beta CDR3 spanned 54 Vbeta and 13 Jbeta via immunoSEQ multiplex PCR. Each CDR3 protein gets one entry after TCRdb re-called the immunoSEQ multiplex PCR reads with MiXCR. The sample holds around 200,000 distinct CDR3 sequences, nearly 97% seen once. Sequences were obtained from CD4+ T cells from PBMCs. The V and J genes are TRBV18 and TRBJ2-3; weak D call: TRBD1 (6 bases). The receptor's source is a human donor with Susac syndrome. CDR3 loop: CASSRITQGSTDTQYF. The CDR3 nucleotides are TGTGCCAGCTCCCGCATAACTCAGGGGAGCACAGATACGCAGTATTTT.